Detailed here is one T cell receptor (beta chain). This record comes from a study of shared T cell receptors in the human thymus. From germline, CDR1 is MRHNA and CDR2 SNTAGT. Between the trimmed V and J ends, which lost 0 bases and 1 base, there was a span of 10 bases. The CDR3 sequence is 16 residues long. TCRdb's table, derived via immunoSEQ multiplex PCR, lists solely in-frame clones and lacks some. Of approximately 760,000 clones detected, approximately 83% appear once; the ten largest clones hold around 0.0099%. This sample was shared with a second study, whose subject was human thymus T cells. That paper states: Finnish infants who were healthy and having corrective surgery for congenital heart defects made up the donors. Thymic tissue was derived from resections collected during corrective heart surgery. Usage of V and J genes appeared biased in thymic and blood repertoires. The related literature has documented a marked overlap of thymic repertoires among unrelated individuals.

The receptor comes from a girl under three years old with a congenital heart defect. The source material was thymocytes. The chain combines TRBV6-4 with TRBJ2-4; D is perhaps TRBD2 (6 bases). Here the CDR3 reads CASSDSSGDAKNIQYF. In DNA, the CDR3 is TGTGCCAGCAGTGACTCTTCGGGGGACGCCAAAAACATTCAGTACTTC.